This TCR beta chain is from a study of human T cells and chemical hapten exposure. Study-wide background: Upper-back patch tests with 0.01% DPC were read at 6 days. Study results and caveats: The study found that DPC sensitization did not change TCRs above 1 in 1000 frequency. There were significantly more large CDR3 similarity clusters among expanded TCRs than among controls.

Individual cDNA molecules received unique molecular identifiers in the library. TCRdb ran MiXCR on the RACE reads and lists one entry per CDR3 protein. The data contain 300,000 to 350,000 distinct CDR3 sequences, around 7% of them singletons. Regarding this clonotype: The antigen remains unidentified.

Sample time point: patch test 1, 2 weeks after DPC sensitization. Treatment specified: therapeutic diphenylcyclopropenone sensitization with weekly scalp DPC. Source: whole blood, taken in connection with sensitization to the hapten diphenylcyclopropenone (DPC). This receptor was obtained from a woman aged 18-29 years with alopecia areata. Some clones in this sample may be carry-over from other donors' samples.

CDR3 loop: CASSLLAGDTDTQYF. For the CDR3, the DNA is TGTGCCAGCAGCCTCCTAGCGGGGGACACAGATACGCAGTATTTT. The chain has TRBV3-1 and TRBJ2-3, with TRBD2 matching 10 bases. V lost 4 bases, J lost 2 bases, and 3 bases stayed unmatched. The germline V gene has CDR1 LGHDT and CDR2 YNNKEL (reference sequence). The CDR3 runs to 15 residues.